The next 8 T cell receptor beta chains were all read from a single sample in a study of T cell responses to AZD1222 COVID-19 vaccine. Using immunoSEQ multiplex PCR, the repertoire was profiled, and TCRdb retains in-frame clones only, with some absent. The sample carries more than 85,000 clones, roughly nine tenths recorded once. The sequencing here drew on peripheral blood, taken 28 days after the second AZD1222 dose. Receptors were obtained from an adult who received the AZD1222 COVID-19 vaccine.

This chain joins TRBV5-1 and TRBJ2-1; D possibly corresponds to TRBD2 (6 bases). This CDR3 comprises 15 residues. Germline V lookup: CDR1 SGHRS, CDR2 YFSETQ. Trimming took off 4 bases at V and 2 bases at J, with 13 bases between the two ends. The CDR3: CASSPVAEPYNEQFF. Written as DNA, the CDR3 is TGCGCCAGCAGCCCGGTAGCGGAGCCCTACAATGAGCAGTTCTTC.

This chain links TRBV2 with TRBJ2-7; 13 bases fit TRBD2. Trimming took 6 bases from V and 3 from J; bases not matched to a gene: 5. The CDR3 spans 15 residues. CDR1 and CDR2 from the germline V gene are SNHLY and FYNNEI. The CDR3 sequence is CASRVLAGGNYEQYF. The CDR3 DNA sequence: TGTGCCAGCAGGGTACTAGCGGGAGGGAACTACGAGCAGTACTTC.

The chain is built from TRBV5-1 and TRBJ2-7; TRBD1 aligns across 10 bases. Germline CDR1 reads SGHRS; CDR2 reads YFSETQ. The CDR3 runs to 14 residues. After removal of 3 bases from V and 6 bases from J, the junction contained 6 bases not matched to a gene. CDR3 residues: CASSWGTGDGEQYF. The CDR3 DNA reads TGCGCCAGCAGCTGGGGGACAGGGGATGGCGAGCAGTACTTC.

This chain connects TRBV7-8 to TRBJ2-3; 8 nucleotides match TRBD2. The J segment lost 0 bases and the V segment lost 1 base, leaving 3 bases of the junction unmatched. The CDR3 is 16 residues long. CDR1 and CDR2 (germline): SGHVS, FQNEAQ. The DNA for the CDR3 is TGTGCCAGCAGCTTAGGGGCTAGCGGGAGCACAGATACGCAGTATTTT. It yields the protein CASSLGASGSTDTQYF.

J is TRBJ2-7 and V is TRBV5-4; perhaps TRBD2 as D (7 bases). Germline-derived CDR1 and CDR2 are SGHNT and YYREEE (reference sequence). CDR3 length: 14 amino acids. Trimming stripped 4 bases from V and 3 bases from J, with 14 bases between. For the CDR3, the DNA is TGTGCCAGCAGCGGGAGGGGGGGTAACTACGAGCAGTACTTC. Translating it yields CASSGRGGNYEQYF.

The V call is TRBV30, the J call TRBJ2-7, with a weak D call TRBD2 (5 bases). The CDR3 is 12 amino acids. Germline CDR1 reads GTSNPN; CDR2 reads SVGIG (reference sequence). Trimming took 4 bases from V and 2 from J, leaving 9 bases between them. The chain's CDR3 is CAWKGDPYEQYF. For the CDR3, the DNA is TGTGCCTGGAAGGGAGACCCCTACGAGCAGTACTTC.

This chain uses TRBV6-5 with TRBJ1-1, with 8 bases fitting TRBD1. The CDR3 contains 13 residues. The V gene's germline CDR1 is MNHEY and CDR2 SVGAGI. Unmatched junction bases numbered 4, after V lost 2 bases and J lost 8 bases. This CDR3 is CASSYRRDREAFF. The CDR3 nucleotides read TGTGCCAGCAGTTACAGGCGGGACAGGGAAGCTTTCTTT.

The V gene is TRBV3-1 (or the pseudogene TRBV3-2), the J gene TRBJ2-7; a weak D match, TRBD2 (6 bases). CDR1 is LGHDT and CDR2 is YNNKEL in the germline V gene (reference sequence). Trimming removed 4 bases at V and 6 bases at J, with 16 bases between. The CDR3 loop spans 14 amino acids. Written as DNA, the CDR3 is TGTGCCAGCAGCCGCGGGACTTACGCGGGCGAGCAGTACTTC. Translated, it gives CASSRGTYAGEQYF.